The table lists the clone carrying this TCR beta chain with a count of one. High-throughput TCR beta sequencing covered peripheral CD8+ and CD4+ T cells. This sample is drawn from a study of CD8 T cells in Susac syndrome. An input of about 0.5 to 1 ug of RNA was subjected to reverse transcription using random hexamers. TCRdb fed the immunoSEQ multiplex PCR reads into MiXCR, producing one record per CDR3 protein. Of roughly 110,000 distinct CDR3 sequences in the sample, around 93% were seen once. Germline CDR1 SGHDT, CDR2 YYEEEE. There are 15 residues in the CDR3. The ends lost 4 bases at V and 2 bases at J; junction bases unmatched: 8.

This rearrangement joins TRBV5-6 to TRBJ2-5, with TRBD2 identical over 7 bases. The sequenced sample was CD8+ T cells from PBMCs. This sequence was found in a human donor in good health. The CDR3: CASSGGGDGQETQYF. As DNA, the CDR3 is TGTGCCAGCAGCGGGGGAGGGGACGGTCAAGAGACCCAGTACTTC.